This T cell receptor (beta chain) originates from a study of CD8+CD57+ T cells in acquired aplastic anemia. Germline V gene sequence: CDR1 DFQATT, CDR2 SNEGSKA (reference sequence). Trimming cost V 0 bases and J 6 bases; bases outside gene matches: 8. CDR3 length: 16 amino acids. Patients chosen for sequencing had shown CD8+CD57+ cell expansion by flow cytometry. Genomic DNA provided the template from which TCR beta VDJ and CDR3 profiles were obtained. TCRdb called the reads again in MiXCR, with one record for every CDR3 protein. The sample includes roughly 98,000 distinct CDR3 sequences, less than 75% of them seen just once.

This TCR came from a human donor with aplastic anemia. Sample: sorted CD4+, CD8+, or CD8+CD57+ T cells (not recorded which) from PBMCs. The chain uses TRBV20-1 and TRBJ2-1; 10 bases align to TRBD2. The CDR3 DNA reads TGCAGTGCTAGAGATTCGGCTAGCGGGAGTCTCAATGAGCAGTTCTTC. Translating gives CSARDSASGSLNEQFF.